This TCR beta chain was retrieved from a study of shared clonotypes between healthy human individuals. V lost 4 bases and J lost 5, with 16 bases in between. Per the germline V gene, CDR1 is SGHRS and CDR2 is YFSETQ. The CDR3 covers 14 residues. Clones were read by immunoSEQ multiplex PCR, and TCRdb kept only the in-frame ones, dropping some. The profile covers approximately 2,200,000 clones, with roughly 91% appearing a single time and under 2% taken by the ten largest. The naive CD8 fraction comprised CD45RO-negative cells positively selected for CCR7 and excluded terminally differentiated effector memory CD45RA+ cells. This clone has just one count. In the same sample, other DNA sequences code for this CDR3.

The sample comprised naive CD8+ T cells from PBMCs. This sequence joins TRBV5-1 and TRBJ2-7; D could derive from TRBD1 or TRBD2 (7 bases each). This receptor was taken from a man younger than 35 in good health. Some clones in this sample may be carry-over from other donors' samples. DNA of the CDR3: TGCGCCAGCAGCGGCCGACAGGGAGGGGACGAGCAGTACTTC. This sequence encodes CASSGRQGGDEQYF.